These 32 T cell receptor beta chains came from one sample sequenced in a study of T-cell memory formation after mild COVID-19 listed by TCRdb under 2021. Preparation of the library involved 5' RACE. This sample was sequenced with an Illumina NovaSeq 6000. TCRdb took the public reads, trimmed them with fastp at Q25, ran MiXCR for clone calling and kept in-frame beta chains. All rows with the same CDR3 protein become a single entry with the most common DNA and genes. The sample profile shows 100,000 to 150,000 distinct CDR3 sequences; about a sixth of them were found once. About 15% of the sample is taken by the ten largest. The sample consisted of PBMCs or a T cell subset sorted from them (not recorded which). The receptors stem from an adult woman who had mild COVID-19 (a few samples of this study predate the infection). The sample titles of this study are shuffled in the database, so cell type and time point are left out; the donor was told from shared clones.

This clonotype turned up a few times. CDR3 nucleotide sequence: TGTGCCAGCGGTGACGGGCCTCTGGTCAATGAGCAGTTCTTC. It specifies CASGDGPLVNEQFF. The V call is TRBV5-6, the J call TRBJ2-1; D remains ambiguous. Germline-derived CDR1 and CDR2 are SGHDT and YYEEEE. The CDR3 runs to 14 residues. Between the trimmed V and J ends, which lost 7 bases and 6 bases, there was a span of 17 bases.

This clonotype has a handful of counts. V gene TRBV20-1 combines with J gene TRBJ2-7; 9 bases match TRBD2. The germline V gene has CDR1 DFQATT and CDR2 SNEGSKA (reference sequence). The CDR3 runs 14 residues. After removal of 1 base from V and 5 bases from J, the junction contained 6 bases not matched to a gene. DNA of the CDR3: TGCAGTGCTAGAGTAGCGGGAGTAAAGAACGAGCAGTACTTC. Its translation: CSARVAGVKNEQYF.

About this clonotype: The junction shows a germline mismatch at one end, possibly a read error. CDR3 DNA sequence: TGTGCCAGCAGTTTCGTGACCTTGGCATTC. As protein: CASSFVTLAF. The chain links TRBV12-3 or TRBV12-4 to TRBJ2-5; D is ambiguous. CDR3 length: 10 amino acids.

This clonotype appeared a few times. The chain joins TRBV15 to TRBJ2-7; D may match TRBD1 or TRBD2 (5 bases each). The CDR3 totals 13 residues. The germline V gene has CDR1 LNHNV and CDR2 YYDKDF (reference sequence). V lost 5 bases and J lost 6, with 14 bases in between. CDR3 bases: TGTGCCACCAGCCCCTACCCGAGGGGCGAGCAGTACTTC. Translation gives CATSPYPRGEQYF.

V usage is TRBV7-3 and J usage is TRBJ2-2; 10 nucleotides align to TRBD1. Germline V CDR1 and CDR2: SGHTA, FQGTGA. V dropped 5 bases and J dropped 0; count of bases not matched to a gene: 6. This CDR3 has 17 residues. CDR3: CASSKGQGVSNTGELFF. The CDR3 bases are TGTGCCAGCAGCAAAGGACAGGGGGTCTCGAACACCGGGGAGCTGTTTTTT.

The V and J genes are TRBV27 and TRBJ2-3; 8 bases match TRBD2. Germline loops: CDR1 MNHEY, CDR2 SMNVEV (reference sequence). J was trimmed by 0 bases and V by 0 bases; bases with no gene match: 2. The CDR3 loop spans 16 amino acids. Here the CDR3 reads CASSLSPSGSTDTQYF. In nucleotides, the CDR3 is TGTGCCAGCAGTTTATCGCCTAGCGGGAGCACAGATACGCAGTATTTT.

A few counts support this clonotype. The V call is TRBV7-9, the J call TRBJ2-2; no clear D gene. Germline V lookup: CDR1 SEHNR, CDR2 FQNEAQ (reference sequence). Trimming removed 4 bases from V and 14 bases from J, with 17 bases in between. This CDR3 spans 13 amino acids. CDR3 in DNA: TGTGCCAGCAGCTCCTCAGGCCCTATTAATCTGTTTTTT. Translation gives CASSSSGPINLFF.

This clonotype was recorded many times. The chain joins TRBV29-1 to TRBJ2-5, with D perhaps matching TRBD1 (5 bases). The germline V and J ends were trimmed by 4 bases and 4 bases, with 22 bases remaining between them. The CDR3 contains 16 residues. In germline, CDR1 is SQVTM, CDR2 ANQGSEA. The CDR3 DNA is TGCAGCGTTGTCACCCGATTCCTGGGGCGGAGAGAGACCCAGTACTTC. Its translation: CSVVTRFLGRRETQYF. The full variable domain, with the rest looked up from reference TRBV29-1 and TRBJ2-5, is SAVISQKPSRDICQRGTSLTIQCQVDSQVTMMFWYRQQPGQSLTLIATANQGSEATYESGFVIDKFPISRPNLTFSTLTVSNMSPEDSSIYLCSVVTRFLGRRETQYFGPGTRLLVL.

V and J are TRBV2 and TRBJ2-5, with D unclear. The CDR3 is 13 amino acids. Trimming removed 3 bases at V and 2 bases at J, with 7 bases between. CDR1 is SNHLY and CDR2 is FYNNEI in the germline V gene. CDR3 DNA: TGTGCCAGCAGTGATTGGCAGCAAGAGACCCAGTACTTC. Translated: CASSDWQQETQYF.

This rearrangement joins TRBV7-9 to TRBJ1-1; no firm D call. Germline CDR1 SEHNR, CDR2 FQNEAQ (reference sequence). With 3 bases removed from V and 7 bases from J, the gap between germline ends came to 9 bases. The CDR3 loop spans 12 amino acids. CDR3 bases: TGTGCCAGCAGCTTCGTGGGGTTTGAAGCTTTCTTT. The encoded protein is CASSFVGFEAFF. The full variable domain, in which reference TRBV7-9 and TRBJ1-1 provide the parts outside the CDR3, is DTGVSQNPRHKITKRGQNVTFRCDPISEHNRLYWYRQTLGQGPEFLTYFQNEAQLEKSRLLSDRFSAERPKGSFSTLEIQRTEQGDSAMYLCASSFVGFEAFFGQGTRLTVV.

The chain employs TRBV12-3 or TRBV12-4 and TRBJ2-3, with D perhaps matching TRBD2 (6 bases). This CDR3 is built from 15 residues. With 6 bases removed from V and 4 bases from J, the gap between germline ends came to 17 bases. CDR3 in amino acids: CASSRLGTAADTQYF. CDR3 DNA sequence: TGTGCCAGCAGCCGCCTAGGGACTGCGGCAGATACGCAGTATTTT.

This clonotype was observed a handful of times. The V and J genes are TRBV5-1 and TRBJ2-7, with 9 bases aligning to TRBD1. Trimming took 2 bases from V and 5 from J; bases not matched to a gene: 5. The CDR3 has 14 residues. Germline CDR1 is SGHRS and CDR2 is YFSETQ. CDR3 DNA: TGCGCCAGCAGCTTCCGGGACAGGGTCCACGAGCAGTACTTC. It codes for CASSFRDRVHEQYF.

The CDR3 region has the DNA TGCGCCAGCAGCTTGGTGTTGACAGGGTCCTACGAGCAGTACTTC. This codes for CASSLVLTGSYEQYF. The chain carries TRBV5-1 and TRBJ2-7; 7 bases are shared with TRBD1. V lost 0 bases to trimming and J lost 1 base; unmatched junction nucleotides: 4. Germline assignment: CDR1 SGHRS and CDR2 YFSETQ. The CDR3 loop spans 15 amino acids. The complete variable domain, with remaining parts taken from reference TRBV5-1 and TRBJ2-7, reads KAGVTQTPRYLIKTRGQQVTLSCSPISGHRSVSWYQQTPGQGLQFLFEYFSETQRNKGNFPGRFSGRQFSNSRSEMNVSTLELGDSALYLCASSLVLTGSYEQYFGPGTRLTVT.

In this sample, this clonotype turned up many times. The V call is TRBV12-3 or TRBV12-4, the J call TRBJ2-7; no definite D call. This CDR3 contains 15 residues. Deletions cut 5 bases from V and 3 bases from J, with 17 bases between. CDR3 protein: CASSPQAVKFYEQYF. As DNA, the CDR3 is TGTGCCAGCAGTCCGCAGGCAGTTAAGTTCTACGAGCAGTACTTC.

The rearrangement links TRBV6-6 to TRBJ1-5; D ambiguous. This CDR3 is built from 13 residues. The germline gives CDR1 MNHNY, CDR2 SVGAGI (reference sequence). Trimming removed 7 bases from V and 0 bases from J, with 7 bases in between. The CDR3 DNA follows: TGTGCCAGCATGTCCGTTAGCAATCAGCCCCAGCATTTT. Its translation is CASMSVSNQPQHF.

This chain uses TRBV5-4 with TRBJ1-1, with TRBD1 matching over 7 bases. V shed 4 bases, J shed 7 bases, and the junction held 10 bases outside the gene matches. The V gene's germline CDR1 is SGHNT and CDR2 YYREEE (reference sequence). The CDR3 has 14 amino acids. The CDR3 DNA sequence: TGTGCCAGCAGCGGCACACAGGGGCGGGGTGAAGCTTTCTTT. The encoded protein is CASSGTQGRGEAFF.

This clonotype has just a few counts. The rearrangement joins TRBV7-6 to TRBJ1-5; tentative D call: TRBD1 (5 bases). Germline V lookup: CDR1 SGHVS, CDR2 FNYEAQ. The CDR3 is 13 residues long. Trimming removed 2 bases at V and 7 bases at J, with 9 bases between. CDR3 nucleotide sequence: TGTGCCAGCAGCTTAAGTCCAGGGCAGCCCCAGCATTTT. Protein: CASSLSPGQPQHF. Looking up the rest from reference TRBV7-6 and TRBJ1-5 gives the full variable domain: GAGVSQSPRYKVTKRGQDVALRCDPISGHVSLYWYRQALGQGPEFLTYFNYEAQQDKSGLPNDRFSAERPEGSISTLTIQRTEQRDSAMYRCASSLSPGQPQHFGDGTRLSIL.

The chain combines TRBV7-2 with TRBJ1-6; D perhaps matches TRBD1 (6 bases). This CDR3 has 15 amino acids. Trimming left V 1 base short and J 5 bases short, with 9 bases between. Germline V gene lookup returns CDR1 SGHTA and CDR2 FQGNSA. The CDR3 bases are TGTGCCAGCAGCTTAGGAGGGGGTGATAATTCACCCCTCCACTTT. Translation: CASSLGGGDNSPLHF.

This clonotype was observed a few times. This chain connects TRBV7-2 to TRBJ1-5, with TRBD1 matching over 9 bases. V gave up 8 bases and J gave up 8 bases; unmatched junction bases: 7. Germline-derived CDR1 and CDR2 are SGHTA and FQGNSA. The CDR3 is 13 residues long. CDR3 region: CASGTGRNKPQHF. The DNA of the CDR3 is TGTGCCAGCGGGACAGGGAGGAATAAGCCCCAGCATTTT.

The chain employs TRBV7-9 and TRBJ1-4, with 7 bases identical to TRBD1. The CDR3 is 15 residues long. Per germline, CDR1 SEHNR and CDR2 FQNEAQ (reference sequence). Trimming at V came to 4 bases and at J to 4 bases, leaving 6 bases not matched to a gene. The CDR3 nucleotides read TGTGCCAGCAGCTCTACAGGGGAGAATAATGAAAAACTGTTTTTT. It specifies CASSSTGENNEKLFF. Full variable domain (missing parts from reference TRBV7-9 and TRBJ1-4): DTGVSQNPRHKITKRGQNVTFRCDPISEHNRLYWYRQTLGQGPEFLTYFQNEAQLEKSRLLSDRFSAERPKGSFSTLEIQRTEQGDSAMYLCASSSTGENNEKLFFGSGTQLSVL.

This clonotype appeared a single time. Relative to the germline gene, one junction end is altered; a read error may explain this. V usage is TRBV12-3 or TRBV12-4 and J usage is TRBJ2-3, with TRBD2 as a possible D gene (6 bases). There are 14 residues in the CDR3. This chain's CDR3 is CVSSFSGGIDTQYF. In nucleotides, the CDR3 is TGTGTCAGCAGTTTCTCCGGGGGTATAGATACGCAGTATTTT.

The chain joins TRBV12-3 or TRBV12-4 to TRBJ1-5; 10 bases align to TRBD1. The CDR3 length is 14 residues. Trimming at V came to 5 bases and at J to 5 bases, leaving 3 bases not matched to a gene. The CDR3, as DNA: TGTGCCAGCAGTCCCGGGACAGGGGATCAGCCCCAGCATTTT. Translation gives CASSPGTGDQPQHF.

The gene calls are TRBV20-1 and TRBJ2-3; no definite D call. V was clipped by 4 bases and J by 14 bases, with 25 bases between them. CDR3 length: 14 residues. In germline, CDR1 is DFQATT, CDR2 SNEGSKA (reference sequence). The CDR3 DNA reads TGCAGTGCTACCCCACCTACTGGCGCCGGAGAATGGTATTTT. It yields the protein CSATPPTGAGEWYF.

The chain links TRBV5-1 to TRBJ2-3, with a weak D call TRBD1 (5 bases). The CDR3 length is 15 residues. The V gene's germline CDR1 is SGHRS and CDR2 YFSETQ. V was trimmed by 3 bases and J by 0 bases, leaving 11 bases between them. As DNA, the CDR3 is TGCGCCAGCAGCTCGACAGCGATAAGCACAGATACGCAGTATTTT. This translates into CASSSTAISTDTQYF.

V gene TRBV25-1 combines with J gene TRBJ2-3; no firm D call. V gave up 0 bases and J gave up 2 bases, with 9 bases separating them. CDR3 length: 15 residues. From germline, CDR1 is MGHDK and CDR2 SYGVNS. This CDR3 reads CASSEYETTTDTQYF. The CDR3 DNA sequence: TGTGCCAGCAGTGAATATGAGACCACCACAGATACGCAGTATTTT.

A remark on this clonotype: Possible read error: a much larger clone is one base away. V and J are TRBV5-1 and TRBJ1-1; possible D gene TRBD1, 5 bases. Germline CDR1 reads SGHRS; CDR2 reads YFSETQ. This CDR3 is built from 15 residues. V was cut by 3 bases and J by 5 bases, with 17 bases left in between. CDR3 protein: CASSSRECRETEAFF. The DNA for the CDR3 is TGCGCCAGCAGCTCGAGGGAGTGCAGGGAGACTGAAGCTTTCTTT.

The chain carries TRBV4-2 and TRBJ1-2, with D unresolved. The CDR3 extends over 13 amino acids. Germline V gene data show CDR1 as LGHNA and CDR2 as YNFKEQ. Trimming cost V 7 bases and J 5 bases, with 14 bases left between them. The CDR3 DNA is TGTGCCAGCAACCCAAGCGGAGGGTATGGCTACACCTTC. Its protein product is CASNPSGGYGYTF.

This clonotype has only a few counts. This chain joins TRBV2 and TRBJ1-1, with a tentative D call TRBD1 (5 bases). V gave up 5 bases and J gave up 2 bases, with 12 bases separating them. CDR3 size: 14 residues. In germline, CDR1 is SNHLY, CDR2 FYNNEI. The CDR3 DNA sequence: TGTGCCAGCAGTTGGGCAGGGTCCAACACTGAAGCTTTCTTT. It yields the protein CASSWAGSNTEAFF.

J is TRBJ1-4 and V is TRBV7-2; 7 bases match TRBD1. Germline V lookup: CDR1 SGHTA, CDR2 FQGNSA. The V segment lost 5 bases and the J segment 10 bases; nucleotides outside the gene matches: 13. The CDR3 extends over 15 amino acids. The CDR3 reads CASSPRGTVVGKLFF. The CDR3, as DNA: TGTGCCAGCAGCCCGAGGGGGACAGTCGTCGGAAAACTGTTTTTT.

CDR3 DNA sequence: TGCGCCAGCAGCTTAGGCCAGCTGATCCCCTTGAATGAGCAGTTCTTC. Protein: CASSLGQLIPLNEQFF. The chain is built from TRBV5-1 and TRBJ2-1; D gene unclear. Per germline, CDR1 SGHRS and CDR2 YFSETQ. V lost 2 bases, J lost 7 bases, and 19 bases lay in between. The CDR3 sequence is 16 residues long.

This clonotype was detected a few times. The chain joins TRBV12-3 or TRBV12-4 to TRBJ1-1; 7 nucleotides agree with TRBD1. The V and J ends lost 5 bases and 6 bases, in that order; junction bases with no gene match: 12. The CDR3 is made up of 15 amino acids. The CDR3 nucleotides are TGTGCCAGCAGTCAAGGGGGCGGAGGTTCACCTGAAGCTTTCTTT. Translated, it gives CASSQGGGGSPEAFF.

The table lists this clonotype with a few counts. The chain joins TRBV7-2 to TRBJ2-4; 10 bases fit TRBD1. CDR3 length equals 17 residues. Looked up from germline, CDR1 is SGHTA and CDR2 is FQGNSA. V lost 5 bases to trimming and J lost 3 bases; unmatched junction nucleotides: 10. The CDR3 sequence is CASSISLGQGVKNIQYF. The CDR3 DNA sequence: TGTGCCAGCAGCATATCGCTAGGACAGGGGGTCAAAAACATTCAGTACTTC. The full variable domain, rest sourced from reference TRBV7-2 and TRBJ2-4, is GAGVSQSPSNKVTEKGKDVELRCDPISGHTALYWYRQSLGQGLEFLIYFQGNSAPDKSGLPSDRFSAERTGGSVSTLTIQRTQQEDSAVYLCASSISLGQGVKNIQYFGAGTRLSVL.